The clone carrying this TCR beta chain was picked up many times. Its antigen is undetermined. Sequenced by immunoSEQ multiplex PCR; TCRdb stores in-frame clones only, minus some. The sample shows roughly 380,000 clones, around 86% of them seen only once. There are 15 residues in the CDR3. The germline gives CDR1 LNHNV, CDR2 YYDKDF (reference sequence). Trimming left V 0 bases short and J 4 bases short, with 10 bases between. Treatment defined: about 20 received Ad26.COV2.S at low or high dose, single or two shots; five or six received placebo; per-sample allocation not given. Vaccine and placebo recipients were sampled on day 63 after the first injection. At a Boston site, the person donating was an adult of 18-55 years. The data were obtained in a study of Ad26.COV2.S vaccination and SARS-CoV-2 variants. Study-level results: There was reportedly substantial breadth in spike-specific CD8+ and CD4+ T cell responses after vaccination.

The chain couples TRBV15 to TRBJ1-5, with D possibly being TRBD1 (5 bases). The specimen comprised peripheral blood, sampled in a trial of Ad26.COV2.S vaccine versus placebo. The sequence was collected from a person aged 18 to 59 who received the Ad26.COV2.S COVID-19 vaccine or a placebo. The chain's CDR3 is CATSRETRVNQPQHF. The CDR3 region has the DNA TGTGCCACCAGCAGAGAGACCAGGGTTAATCAGCCCCAGCATTTT.